This T cell receptor (beta chain) is drawn from a study of beta chain features in type 1 diabetes. Sequencing targeted expressed TCRB transcripts, as all isolated RNA had been reverse transcribed. Produced via immunoSEQ multiplex PCR; TCRdb's table is partial and in-frame only. Here the sample spans just over 600,000 clones, roughly 15% being singletons. The source material was naive CD4+ T cells from blood. This receptor was taken from a man between 18 and 29 years old in good health.

The CDR3 region has the DNA TGCGCCAGCAGCTCCCAAGGGACAGGGATACGGAATGAGCAGTTCTTC. Its protein is CASSSQGTGIRNEQFF. The rearrangement uses TRBV5-1 and TRBJ2-1, with 9 nucleotides matching TRBD1. The trim removed 3 bases at V and 7 bases at J, leaving 11 bases unmatched. Germline V gene sequence: CDR1 SGHRS, CDR2 YFSETQ. The CDR3 consists of 16 residues.